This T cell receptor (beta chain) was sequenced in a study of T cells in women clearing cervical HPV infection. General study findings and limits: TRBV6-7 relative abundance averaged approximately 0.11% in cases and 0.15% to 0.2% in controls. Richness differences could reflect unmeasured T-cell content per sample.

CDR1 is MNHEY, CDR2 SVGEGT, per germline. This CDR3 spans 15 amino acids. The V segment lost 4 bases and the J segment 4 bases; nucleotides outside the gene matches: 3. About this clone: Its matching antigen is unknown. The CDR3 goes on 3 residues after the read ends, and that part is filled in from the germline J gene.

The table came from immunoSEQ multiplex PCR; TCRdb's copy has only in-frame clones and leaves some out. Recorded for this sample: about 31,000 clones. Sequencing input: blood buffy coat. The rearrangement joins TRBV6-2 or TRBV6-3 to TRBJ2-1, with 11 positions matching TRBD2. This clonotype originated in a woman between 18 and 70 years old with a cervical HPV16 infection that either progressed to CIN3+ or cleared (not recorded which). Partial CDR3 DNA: TGTGCCAGCAGTTCCGGGACTAGCGGATACAATGAG. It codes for CASSSGTSGYNE. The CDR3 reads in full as CASSSGTSGYNEQFF.